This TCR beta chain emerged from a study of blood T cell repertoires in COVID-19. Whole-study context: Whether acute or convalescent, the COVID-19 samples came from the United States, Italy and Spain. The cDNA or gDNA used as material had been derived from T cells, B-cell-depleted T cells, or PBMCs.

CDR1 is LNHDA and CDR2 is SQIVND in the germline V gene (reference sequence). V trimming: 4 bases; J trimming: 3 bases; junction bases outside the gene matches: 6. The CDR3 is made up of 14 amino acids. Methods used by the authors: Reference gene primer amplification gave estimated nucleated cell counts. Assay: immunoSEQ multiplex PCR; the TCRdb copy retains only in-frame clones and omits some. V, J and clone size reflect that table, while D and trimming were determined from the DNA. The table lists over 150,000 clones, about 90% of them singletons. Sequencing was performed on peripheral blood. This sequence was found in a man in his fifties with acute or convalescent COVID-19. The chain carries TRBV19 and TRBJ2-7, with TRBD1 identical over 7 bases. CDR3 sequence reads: CASSTLTGFYEQYF. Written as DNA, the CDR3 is TGTGCCAGTAGTACGCTGACAGGGTTCTACGAGCAGTACTTC.